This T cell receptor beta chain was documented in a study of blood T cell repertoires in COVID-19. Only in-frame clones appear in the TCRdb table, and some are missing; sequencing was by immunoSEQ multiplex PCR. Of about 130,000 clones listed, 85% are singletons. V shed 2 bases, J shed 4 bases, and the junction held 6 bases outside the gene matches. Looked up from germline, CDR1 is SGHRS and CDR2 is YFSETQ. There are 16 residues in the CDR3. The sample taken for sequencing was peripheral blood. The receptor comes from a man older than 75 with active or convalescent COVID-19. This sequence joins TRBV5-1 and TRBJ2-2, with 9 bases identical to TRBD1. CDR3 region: CASSLQGALGTGELFF. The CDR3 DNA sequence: TGCGCCAGCAGCTTACAGGGGGCGCTTGGCACCGGGGAGCTGTTTTTT. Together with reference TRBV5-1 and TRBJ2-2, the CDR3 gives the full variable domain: KAGVTQTPRYLIKTRGQQVTLSCSPISGHRSVSWYQQTPGQGLQFLFEYFSETQRNKGNFPGRFSGRQFSNSRSEMNVSTLELGDSALYLCASSLQGALGTGELFFGEGSRLTVL.